This passage covers 17 T cell receptor beta chains from one sample sequenced in a study of CD8 T cells in Susac syndrome. RNA in amounts of roughly 0.5 to 1 ug was reverse transcribed with random hexamers. TCRdb reprocessed the immunoSEQ multiplex PCR reads with MiXCR, giving one entry per CDR3 protein. This sample has 250,000 to 350,000 distinct CDR3 sequences; around 92% occur once, and the top ten carry around 0.07%. The sample consisted of CD4+ T cells from PBMCs. The receptors here all came from a human donor with multiple sclerosis.

The chain recombines TRBV5-1 with TRBJ2-1; 8 nucleotides match TRBD1. Germline CDR1 is SGHRS and CDR2 is YFSETQ. The CDR3 runs 13 residues. V gave up 5 bases and J gave up 7 bases; unmatched junction bases: 5. This chain's CDR3 is CASRVQGANEQFF. CDR3 DNA sequence: TGCGCCAGCAGAGTCCAGGGGGCTAATGAGCAGTTCTTC. Full variable domain (rest looked up from reference TRBV5-1 and TRBJ2-1): KAGVTQTPRYLIKTRGQQVTLSCSPISGHRSVSWYQQTPGQGLQFLFEYFSETQRNKGNFPGRFSGRQFSNSRSEMNVSTLELGDSALYLCASRVQGANEQFFGPGTRLTVL.

The chain combines TRBV7-3 with TRBJ2-5; TRBD2 is a possible D gene (5 bases). V was trimmed by 4 bases and J by 2 bases, leaving 11 bases between them. CDR1 is SGHTA and CDR2 is FQGTGA in the germline V gene. CDR3 length equals 14 residues. The DNA of the CDR3 is TGTGCCAGCAGCTACAGCGGCCCTCAAGAGACCCAGTACTTC. Its translation is CASSYSGPQETQYF.

The V call is TRBV30, the J call TRBJ2-3; no clear D. The CDR3 has 12 amino acids. CDR1 is GTSNPN and CDR2 is SVGIG in the germline V gene (reference sequence). The germline V and J ends were trimmed by 4 bases and 1 base, with 6 bases remaining between them. The DNA of the CDR3 is TGTGCCTGGACTAGGGGCACAGATACGCAGTATTTT. Its translation is CAWTRGTDTQYF.

A single count supports this clonotype. The chain combines TRBV6-6 with TRBJ1-5; D may be TRBD1 (5 bases). The CDR3 runs 15 residues. V lost 6 bases to trimming and J lost 3 bases, with 15 bases between them. Germline assignment: CDR1 MNHNY and CDR2 SVGAGI (reference sequence). The CDR3 loop is CASSEARGNNQPQHF. CDR3 in DNA: TGTGCCAGCAGCGAGGCCCGGGGGAACAATCAGCCCCAGCATTTT.

V is TRBV12-3 or TRBV12-4 and J is TRBJ2-3; D is possibly TRBD2 (6 bases). The V end lost 3 bases, the J end lost 4 bases, and 14 bases lay between the germline ends. This CDR3 is built from 15 residues. CDR3 region: CASSLSGRGADTQYF. DNA for the CDR3: TGTGCCAGCAGTTTGTCCGGGAGAGGCGCAGATACGCAGTATTTT.

Comments on this clonotype: Compared with germline, one end of the junction differs, possibly owing to a read error. V is TRBV6-2 or TRBV6-3 and J is TRBJ1-1; TRBD1 is a possible D gene (5 bases). From germline, CDR1 is MNHEY and CDR2 SVGEGT. This CDR3 is built from 12 residues. The CDR3 bases are TGTGCCAGCAGCCCCAGGAGGGGACGCACTATCTTT. Translated: CASSPRRGRTIF.

This clonotype was counted a single time. The rearrangement joins TRBV18 to TRBJ2-1; 7 bases align to TRBD2. Trimming at V came to 2 bases and at J to 7 bases, leaving 8 bases not matched to a gene. CDR1 and CDR2 from the germline V gene are KGHSH and LQKENI. The CDR3 has 15 amino acids. The CDR3 DNA sequence: TGTGCCAGCTCACCAACAGCGGGAAGTTCGAATGAGCAGTTCTTC. This codes for CASSPTAGSSNEQFF. The whole variable domain, remainder taken from reference TRBV18 and TRBJ2-1, is NAGVMQNPRHLVRRRGQEARLRCSPMKGHSHVYWYRQLPEEGLKFMVYLQKENIIDESGMPKERFSAEFPKEGPSILRIQQVVRGDSAAYFCASSPTAGSSNEQFFGPGTRLTVL.

The genes are TRBV30 and TRBJ2-3; TRBD1 agrees at 7 bases. Germline V CDR1 and CDR2: GTSNPN, SVGIG (reference sequence). Trimming cost V 2 bases and J 1 base; bases outside gene matches: 3. This CDR3 is built from 14 residues. The DNA of the CDR3 is TGTGCCTGGAGTTTCCAGGGGGGCACAGATACGCAGTATTTT. It translates to CAWSFQGGTDTQYF.

The V gene is TRBV29-1, the J gene TRBJ2-3; TRBD1 agrees at 7 bases. The CDR3 is made up of 15 amino acids. Unmatched junction bases numbered 10, after V lost 0 bases and J lost 7 bases. CDR1 is SQVTM and CDR2 is ANQGSEA in the germline V gene. In DNA, the CDR3 is TGCAGCGTTGAAGATAAGGGACAGAGCGAGTATACGCAGTATTTT. This codes for CSVEDKGQSEYTQYF.

The rearrangement joins TRBV11-1 to TRBJ2-7; a possible D gene is TRBD2 (6 bases). V shed 1 base and J shed 0 bases, with 13 bases lying between them. The length of the CDR3 is 16 residues. Germline V gene data show CDR1 as SGHAT and CDR2 as FQDESV (reference sequence). The CDR3 reads CASSLGPGDVSYEQYF. The CDR3 nucleotides read TGTGCCAGCAGCTTAGGCCCGGGGGACGTCTCCTACGAGCAGTACTTC.

The chain's CDR3 is CASSPPLDTDTQYF. As DNA, the CDR3 is TGTGCCAGCAGTCCTCCATTAGACACAGATACGCAGTATTTT. This sequence joins TRBV7-9 and TRBJ2-3; D gene uncertain. CDR3 length: 14 residues. Germline CDR1 is SEHNR and CDR2 is FQNEAQ (reference sequence). V lost 6 bases, J lost 2 bases, and 12 bases lay in between.

This chain uses TRBV2 with TRBJ1-2; unclear D gene. Germline V gene data show CDR1 as SNHLY and CDR2 as FYNNEI. Trimming took 7 bases from V and 2 from J, leaving 17 bases between them. This CDR3 contains 15 residues. The CDR3 DNA reads as TGTGCCAGCACCATACTACCCACAGCGAACTATGGCTACACCTTC. Translation gives CASTILPTANYGYTF.

The chain carries TRBV12-3 or TRBV12-4 and TRBJ1-1; TRBD1 matches at 8 bases. Losses at the gene ends were 5 bases for V and 8 bases for J; bases not matched to a gene: 7. The CDR3 has 13 amino acids. The CDR3 loop reads CASSRGTGDEAFF. The CDR3 nucleotides are TGTGCCAGCAGTCGGGGGACAGGCGACGAAGCTTTCTTT.

The chain is built from TRBV21-1 and TRBJ1-5. TRBV21-1 is designated a pseudogene. The CDR3 runs 14 residues. CDR3 loop: CASSKAHSNQPQHF. CDR3 coding DNA: TGTGCCAGCAGCAAAGCGCACAGCAATCAGCCCCAGCATTTT.

The rearrangement links TRBV5-8 to TRBJ2-3; possibly TRBD2 for D (6 bases). Deletions cut 5 bases from V and 1 base from J, with 17 bases between. The CDR3 extends over 16 amino acids. In germline, CDR1 is SGHTS, CDR2 YDEGEE. The DNA for the CDR3 is TGTGCCAGCAGTCCACGATGGGGGGACGGCACAGATACGCAGTATTTT. Amino acid sequence: CASSPRWGDGTDTQYF.

The chain has TRBV5-1 and TRBJ1-2; D remains ambiguous. Germline CDR1 is SGHRS and CDR2 is YFSETQ. Deletions cut 0 bases from V and 6 bases from J, with 12 bases between. The CDR3 loop spans 14 amino acids. The CDR3 sequence: CASSLVAGDNGYTF. DNA for the CDR3: TGCGCCAGCAGCTTGGTGGCAGGCGACAATGGCTACACCTTC.

The chain employs TRBV6-1 and TRBJ2-6; tentative D call: TRBD1 (5 bases). The CDR3 totals 18 residues. Trimming took 1 base from V and 0 from J, leaving 13 bases between them. From germline, CDR1 is MNHNS and CDR2 SASEGT. The CDR3 bases are TGTGCCAGCAGTGAAGTGGTAGGGGTTAGCTCTGGGGCCAACGTCCTGACTTTC. Its protein is CASSEVVGVSSGANVLTF.